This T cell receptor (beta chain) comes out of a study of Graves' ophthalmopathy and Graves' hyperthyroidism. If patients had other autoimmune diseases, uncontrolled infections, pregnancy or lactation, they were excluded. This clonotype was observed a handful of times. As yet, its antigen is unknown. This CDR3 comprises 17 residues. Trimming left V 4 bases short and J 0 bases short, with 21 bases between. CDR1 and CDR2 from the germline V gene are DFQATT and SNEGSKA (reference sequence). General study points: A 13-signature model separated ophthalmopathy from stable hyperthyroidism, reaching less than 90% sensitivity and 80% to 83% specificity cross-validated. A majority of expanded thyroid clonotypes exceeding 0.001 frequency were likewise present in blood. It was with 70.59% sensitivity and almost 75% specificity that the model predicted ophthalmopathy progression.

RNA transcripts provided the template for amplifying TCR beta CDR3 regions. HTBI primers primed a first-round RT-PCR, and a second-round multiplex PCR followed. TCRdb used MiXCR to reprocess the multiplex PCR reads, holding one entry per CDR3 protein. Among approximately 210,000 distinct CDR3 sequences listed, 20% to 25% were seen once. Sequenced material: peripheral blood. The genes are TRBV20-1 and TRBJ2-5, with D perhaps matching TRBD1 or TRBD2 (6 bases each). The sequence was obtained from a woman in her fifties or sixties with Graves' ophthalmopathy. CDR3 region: CSATLRRGGPNQETQYF. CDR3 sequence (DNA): TGCAGTGCTACGTTACGACGTGGGGGGCCAAACCAAGAGACCCAGTACTTC.